Each of the 9 T cell receptor beta chains below was sequenced from the same sample in a study of cytomegalovirus exposure and HLA in healthy donors. PCR was performed using 60 Vbeta and 13 Jbeta primers. Assay used: immunoSEQ multiplex PCR; TCRdb lists only in-frame clones, some missing. Among 150,000 to 200,000 clones, about 80% were seen once, and the ten largest hold about 1%. The sequenced material came from PBMCs. The receptor set was obtained from a middle-aged woman in good health and CMV-seronegative.

The V and J genes are TRBV19 and TRBJ1-1; tentative D call: TRBD1 (6 bases). Trimming removed 0 bases from V and 4 bases from J, with 9 bases in between. The CDR3 length is 14 residues. Germline V gene lookup returns CDR1 LNHDA and CDR2 SQIVND (reference sequence). The CDR3 reads CASSIEGAATEAFF. The CDR3 coding sequence is TGTGCCAGTAGTATAGAGGGGGCGGCCACTGAAGCTTTCTTT.

A remark on this clone: The junction departs from the called germline gene at one end, perhaps through a read error. This chain connects TRBV7-9 to TRBJ2-2, with a possible D match to TRBD1 (5 bases). Germline assignment: CDR1 SEHNR and CDR2 FQNEAQ (reference sequence). CDR3 length: 16 residues. CDR3 nucleotide sequence: TGTTCCAGCAGCTTATACCGACAGACGAACACCGGGGAGCTGTTTTTT. Translated: CSSSLYRQTNTGELFF.

Turning to this clone: Its ends do not fully match the called genes, so a read error is possible. This chain links TRBV7-3 with TRBJ2-7; TRBD2 aligns across 10 bases. Germline V gene data show CDR1 as SGHTA and CDR2 as FQGTGA. The CDR3 loop spans 12 amino acids. CDR3 sequence reads: CASSLMGLAYSF. CDR3 DNA: TGTGCCAGCAGCTTAATGGGACTAGCGTATTCATTC.

V gene TRBV9 combines with J gene TRBJ2-2; 9 bases match TRBD2. Germline CDR1 SGDLS, CDR2 YYNGEE. This CDR3 has 17 residues. V was clipped by 4 bases and J by 2 bases; unmatched bases: 9. The CDR3 DNA reads as TGTGCCAGCAGCTCGAGATCTAGCGGGGTAAACACCGGGGAGCTGTTTTTT. Translated, it gives CASSSRSSGVNTGELFF.

V and J are TRBV27 and TRBJ2-7; tentative D call: TRBD1 (5 bases). This CDR3 has 14 amino acids. Germline CDR1 reads MNHEY; CDR2 reads SMNVEV (reference sequence). The V end was cut by 3 bases, the J end by 6 bases, with 15 bases between. CDR3 nucleotides: TGTGCCAGCAGTTTTGGAACAGGACCCATCGAGCAGTACTTC. Residues: CASSFGTGPIEQYF.

DNA for the CDR3: TGTGCCAGTAGTAGCGGGACTAGCGGGAGGGGGGAGACCCAGTACTTC. Translated: CASSSGTSGRGETQYF. The rearrangement links TRBV19 to TRBJ2-5, with 16 bases identical to TRBD2. Germline values: CDR1 LNHDA, CDR2 SQIVND (reference sequence). The length of the CDR3 is 16 residues. Trimming removed 4 bases from V and 5 bases from J; junction bases left unmatched: 4. Full variable domain (missing parts from reference TRBV19 and TRBJ2-5): DGGITQSPKYLFRKEGQNVTLSCEQNLNHDAMYWYRQDPGQGLRLIYYSQIVNDFQKGDIAEGYSVSREKKESFPLTVTSAQKNPTAFYLCASSSGTSGRGETQYFGPGTRLLVL.

This rearrangement joins TRBV11-2 to TRBJ1-1; 8 nucleotides line up with TRBD1. The germline V gene has CDR1 SGHAT and CDR2 FQNNGV. V lost 0 bases and J lost 1; bases outside the gene matches: 7. The CDR3 has 17 amino acids. The CDR3 reads CASSLEWTGMENTEAFF. The DNA for the CDR3 is TGTGCCAGCAGCTTAGAATGGACAGGGATGGAGAACACTGAAGCTTTCTTT.

The V gene is TRBV19, the J gene TRBJ1-2; 7 bases align to TRBD1. The V and J ends lost 3 bases and 0 bases, in that order; junction bases with no gene match: 4. This CDR3 contains 15 residues. Germline loops: CDR1 LNHDA, CDR2 SQIVND (reference sequence). The CDR3 DNA reads TGTGCCAGTAGTATCAAGGGGGCAGCTAACTATGGCTACACCTTC. This codes for CASSIKGAANYGYTF.

The chain is built from TRBV11-3 and TRBJ2-7; D is ambiguous. CDR1 and CDR2 (germline): SGHNT, YENEEA. This CDR3 contains 13 residues. V was trimmed by 0 bases and J by 3 bases, leaving 6 bases between them. The CDR3: CASSLDPNYEQYF. In DNA form, the CDR3 reads TGTGCCAGCAGCTTAGACCCCAACTACGAGCAGTACTTC.